This TCR beta chain was sequenced in a study of T cells after yellow fever vaccination. Study results and limitations: The presence of abundant clonotypes contaminating from the bulk population was possible in FACS-sorted repertoires. When the response was secondary, it was weaker but reached its peak faster, day 5 versus 15.

The sample holds many counts of this clonotype. Its antigen remains unknown. Template switching by 5'RACE produced TCR cDNA, adding a universal primer site and UMIs. In TCRdb, the 5' RACE reads were re-called with MiXCR into one record per CDR3 protein. The repertoire consists of about 320,000 distinct CDR3 sequences, with around 4.5% occurring once and the leading ten covering roughly a fifth. Trimming stripped 6 bases from V and 4 bases from J, with 13 bases between. CDR3 size: 14 residues. The sequencing used PBMCs, collected 15 days after the yellow fever booster vaccination. The sequence came from a man between 18 and 35 years old who received the YFV17D yellow fever vaccine. This chain joins TRBV12-3 or TRBV12-4 and TRBJ2-4; D not resolved. The CDR3 protein is CASRPRAAKNIQYF. In DNA, the CDR3 is TGTGCCAGCAGACCCCGGGCGGCTAAAAACATTCAGTACTTC.